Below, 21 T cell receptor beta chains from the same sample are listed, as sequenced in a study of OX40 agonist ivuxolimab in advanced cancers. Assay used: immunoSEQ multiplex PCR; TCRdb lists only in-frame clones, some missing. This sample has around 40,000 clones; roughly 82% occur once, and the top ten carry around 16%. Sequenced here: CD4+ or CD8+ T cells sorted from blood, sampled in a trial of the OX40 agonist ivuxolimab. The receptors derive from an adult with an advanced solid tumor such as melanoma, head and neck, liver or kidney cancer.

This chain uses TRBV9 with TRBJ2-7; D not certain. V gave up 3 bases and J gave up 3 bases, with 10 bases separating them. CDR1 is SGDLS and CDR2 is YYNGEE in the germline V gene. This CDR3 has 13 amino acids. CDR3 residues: CASSEADHYEQYF. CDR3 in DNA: TGTGCCAGCAGCGAGGCGGACCACTACGAGCAGTACTTC. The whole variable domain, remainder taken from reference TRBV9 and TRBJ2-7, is DSGVTQTPKHLITATGQRVTLRCSPRSGDLSVYWYQQSLDQGLQFLIQYYNGEERAKGNILERFSAQQFPDLHSELNLSSLELGDSALYFCASSEADHYEQYFGPGTRLTVT.

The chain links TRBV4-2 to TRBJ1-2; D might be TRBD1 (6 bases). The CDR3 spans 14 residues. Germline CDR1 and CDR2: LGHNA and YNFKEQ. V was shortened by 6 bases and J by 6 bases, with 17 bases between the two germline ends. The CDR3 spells CASSLQGSVDGYTF. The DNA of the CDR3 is TGTGCCAGCAGTCTTCAGGGGAGTGTCGATGGCTACACCTTC.

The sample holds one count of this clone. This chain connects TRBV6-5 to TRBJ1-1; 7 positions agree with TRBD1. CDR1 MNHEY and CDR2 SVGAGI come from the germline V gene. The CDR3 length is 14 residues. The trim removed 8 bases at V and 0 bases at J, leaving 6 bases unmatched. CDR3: CASSRTGVNTEAFF. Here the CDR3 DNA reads TGTGCCAGCTCCCGGACAGGTGTGAACACTGAAGCTTTCTTT.

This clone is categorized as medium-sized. This CDR3 reads CAISIPTDSNQPQHF. The CDR3 nucleotides read TGTGCCATCTCAATTCCTACAGATAGCAATCAGCCCCAGCATTTT. The chain uses TRBV28 and TRBJ1-5, with unresolved D. CDR1 and CDR2 (germline): MDHEN, SYDVKM. This CDR3 comprises 15 residues. V shed 10 bases and J shed 0 bases, with 16 bases lying between them.

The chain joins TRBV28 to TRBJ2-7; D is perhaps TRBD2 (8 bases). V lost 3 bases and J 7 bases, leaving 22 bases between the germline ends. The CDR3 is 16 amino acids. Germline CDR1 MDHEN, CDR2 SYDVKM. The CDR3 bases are TGTGCCAGCAGTTTCCTCCGGGGGGGACAGTTCGGTGAGCAGTACTTC. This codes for CASSFLRGGQFGEQYF.

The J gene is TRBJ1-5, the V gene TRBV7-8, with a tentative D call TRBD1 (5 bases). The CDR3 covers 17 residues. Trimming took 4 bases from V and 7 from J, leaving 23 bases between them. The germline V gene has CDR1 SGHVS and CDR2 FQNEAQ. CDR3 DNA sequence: TGTGCCAGCAGCTATGGGACGGGTATAGCGCCCGGGCAGCCCCAGCATTTT. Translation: CASSYGTGIAPGQPQHF.

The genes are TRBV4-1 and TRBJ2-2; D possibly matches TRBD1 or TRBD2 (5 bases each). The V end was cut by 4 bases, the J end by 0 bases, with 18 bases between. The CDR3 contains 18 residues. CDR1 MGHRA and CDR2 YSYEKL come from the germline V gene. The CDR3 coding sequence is TGCGCCAGCAGCCTCCTCCCGTGGCAGGGAGCGAACACCGGGGAGCTGTTTTTT. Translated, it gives CASSLLPWQGANTGELFF.

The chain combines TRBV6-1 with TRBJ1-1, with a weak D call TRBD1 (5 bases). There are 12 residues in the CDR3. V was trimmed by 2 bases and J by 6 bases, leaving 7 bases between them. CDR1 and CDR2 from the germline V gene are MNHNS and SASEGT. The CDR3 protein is CASSEWGAEAFF. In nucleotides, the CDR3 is TGTGCCAGCAGTGAATGGGGCGCTGAAGCTTTCTTT.

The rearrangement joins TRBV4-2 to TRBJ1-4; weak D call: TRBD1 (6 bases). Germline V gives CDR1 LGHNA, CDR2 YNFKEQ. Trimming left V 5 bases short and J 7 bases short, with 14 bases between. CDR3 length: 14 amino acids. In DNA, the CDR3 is TGTGCCAGCAGCGGGGGCCCTCAGGGTGAAAAACTGTTTTTT. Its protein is CASSGGPQGEKLFF.

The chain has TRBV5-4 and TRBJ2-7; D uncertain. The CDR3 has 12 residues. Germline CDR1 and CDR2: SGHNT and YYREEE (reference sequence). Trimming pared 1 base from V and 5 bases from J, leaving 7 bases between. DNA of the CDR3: TGTGCCAGCAGCTTGAGTGAAGACGAGCAGTACTTC. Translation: CASSLSEDEQYF. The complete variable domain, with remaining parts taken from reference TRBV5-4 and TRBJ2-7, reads ETGVTQSPTHLIKTRGQQVTLRCSSQSGHNTVSWYQQALGQGPQFIFQYYREEENGRGNFPPRFSGLQFPNYSSELNVNALELDDSALYLCASSLSEDEQYFGPGTRLTVT.

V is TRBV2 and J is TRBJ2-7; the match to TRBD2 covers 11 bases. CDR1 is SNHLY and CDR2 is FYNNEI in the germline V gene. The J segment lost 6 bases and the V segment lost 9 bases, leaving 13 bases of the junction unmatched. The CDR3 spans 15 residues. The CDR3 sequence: CARGLADSLSVEQYF. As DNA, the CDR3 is TGTGCCAGGGGACTAGCGGACAGTTTAAGTGTCGAGCAGTACTTC.

Written as DNA, the CDR3 is TGTGCCAGCAGCCCGGGATTGATCACTGAAGCTTTCTTT. It yields the protein CASSPGLITEAFF. V gene TRBV2 combines with J gene TRBJ1-1; D call uncertain. This CDR3 has 13 residues. CDR1 SNHLY and CDR2 FYNNEI come from the germline V gene. V was cut by 6 bases and J by 4 bases, with 12 bases left in between.

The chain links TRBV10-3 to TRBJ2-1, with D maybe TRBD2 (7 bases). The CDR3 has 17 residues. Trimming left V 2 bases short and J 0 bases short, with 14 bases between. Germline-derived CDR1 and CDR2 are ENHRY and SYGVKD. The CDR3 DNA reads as TGTGCCATCAGTGAGGTCTGGGGGGGCAGCTCCTACAATGAGCAGTTCTTC. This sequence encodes CAISEVWGGSSYNEQFF.

The CDR3 bases are TGTGCCAGTACCGGACTAGCGGGAATAGCGTTGAAGTTCTTC. Protein: CASTGLAGIALKFF. The chain uses TRBV2 and TRBJ2-1, with 12 bases matching TRBD2. CDR1 and CDR2 from the germline V gene are SNHLY and FYNNEI. V lost 9 bases, J lost 14 bases, and 14 bases stayed unmatched. The CDR3 length is 14 residues.

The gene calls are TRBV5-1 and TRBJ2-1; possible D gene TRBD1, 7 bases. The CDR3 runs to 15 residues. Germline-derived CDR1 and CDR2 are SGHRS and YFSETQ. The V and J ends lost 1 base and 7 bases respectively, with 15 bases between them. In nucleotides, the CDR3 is TGCGCCAGCAGCTTGTGGGACCCAGGGGGGAATGAGCAGTTCTTC. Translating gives CASSLWDPGGNEQFF.

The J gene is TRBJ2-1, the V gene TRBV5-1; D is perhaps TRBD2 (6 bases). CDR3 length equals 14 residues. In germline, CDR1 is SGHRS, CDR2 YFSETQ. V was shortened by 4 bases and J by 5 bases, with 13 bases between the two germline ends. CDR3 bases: TGCGCCAGCAGCCCGGGACTCCCCAACAATGAGCAGTTCTTC. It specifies CASSPGLPNNEQFF.

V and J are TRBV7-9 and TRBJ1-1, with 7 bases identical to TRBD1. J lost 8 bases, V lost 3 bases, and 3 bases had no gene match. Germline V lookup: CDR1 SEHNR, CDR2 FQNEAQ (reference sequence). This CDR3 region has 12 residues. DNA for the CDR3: TGTGCCAGCAGCTTCGGGACAGACGAAGCTTTCTTT. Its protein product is CASSFGTDEAFF.

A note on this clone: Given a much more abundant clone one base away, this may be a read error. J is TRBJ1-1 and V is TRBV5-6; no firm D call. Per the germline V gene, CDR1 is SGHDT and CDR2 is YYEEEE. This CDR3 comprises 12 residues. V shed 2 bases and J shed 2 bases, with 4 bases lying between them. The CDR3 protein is CASSFGNTEAFF. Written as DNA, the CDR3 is TGTGCCAGCAGCTTTGGAAACACTGAAGCTTTCTTT.

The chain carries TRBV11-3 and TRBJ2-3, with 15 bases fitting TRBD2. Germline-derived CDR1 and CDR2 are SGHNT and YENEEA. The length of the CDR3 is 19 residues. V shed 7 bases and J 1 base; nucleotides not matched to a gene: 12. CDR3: CASKGRGLAGGQGTDTQYF. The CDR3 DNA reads TGTGCCAGCAAGGGGAGAGGACTAGCGGGAGGGCAGGGCACAGATACGCAGTATTTT.

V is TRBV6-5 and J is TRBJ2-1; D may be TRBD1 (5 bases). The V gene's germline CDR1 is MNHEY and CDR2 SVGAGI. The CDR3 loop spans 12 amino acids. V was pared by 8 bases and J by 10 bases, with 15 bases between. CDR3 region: CASGYSRAEQFF. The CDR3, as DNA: TGTGCCAGCGGCTACTCCAGGGCGGAGCAGTTCTTC.

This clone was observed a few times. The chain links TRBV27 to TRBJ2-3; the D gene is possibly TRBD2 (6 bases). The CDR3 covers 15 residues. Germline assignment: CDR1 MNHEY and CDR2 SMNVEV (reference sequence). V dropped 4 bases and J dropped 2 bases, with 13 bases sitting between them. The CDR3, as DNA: TGTGCCAGCAGTTCGCTAGCGAGCCCCACAGATACGCAGTATTTT. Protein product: CASSSLASPTDTQYF.